The 5 T cell receptor beta chains reported below all come from one sample, sequenced in a study of OX40 agonist ivuxolimab in advanced cancers. TCRdb's copy holds only in-frame clones and misses some; the assay was immunoSEQ multiplex PCR. The sample lists 53,000 or so clones; 75% to 90% were seen once. Material: CD4+ or CD8+ T cells sorted from blood, obtained in a trial of the OX40 agonist ivuxolimab. The source is an adult with an advanced solid tumor such as melanoma, head and neck, liver or kidney cancer.

The V call is TRBV19, the J call TRBJ2-4, with a tentative D call TRBD1 (6 bases). Trimming cost V 4 bases and J 4 bases, with 14 bases left between them. The CDR3 consists of 15 residues. The germline V gene has CDR1 LNHDA and CDR2 SQIVND (reference sequence). Written as DNA, the CDR3 is TGTGCCAGTAGTACTTCCGGGACATTTAAAAACATTCAGTACTTC. It translates to CASSTSGTFKNIQYF.

The chain is built from TRBV27 and TRBJ2-1; possibly TRBD1 or TRBD2 for D (5 bases each). Germline V gene data show CDR1 as MNHEY and CDR2 as SMNVEV (reference sequence). V lost 5 bases and J 2 bases, leaving 25 bases between the germline ends. This CDR3 comprises 19 residues. The CDR3 loop is CASSKWKGVSGNTYNEQFF. The CDR3 nucleotides read TGTGCCAGCAGTAAATGGAAAGGGGTGTCCGGGAACACCTACAATGAGCAGTTCTTC.

The rearrangement joins TRBV19 to TRBJ2-1, with 9 bases identical to TRBD2. Trimming at V came to 10 bases and at J to 10 bases, leaving 14 bases not matched to a gene. This CDR3 comprises 14 residues. Per the germline V gene, CDR1 is LNHDA and CDR2 is SQIVND (reference sequence). CDR3 nucleotide sequence: TGTGCCACGAGGGGCGATAGCGGGAGTTCCGAGCAGTTCTTC. The encoded protein is CATRGDSGSSEQFF.

The gene calls are TRBV7-9 and TRBJ2-1; D gene ambiguous. This CDR3 has 11 residues. Per germline, CDR1 SEHNR and CDR2 FQNEAQ (reference sequence). Deletions cut 8 bases from V and 9 bases from J, with 11 bases between. CDR3 sequence reads: CASRPNGEQFF. The DNA of the CDR3 is TGTGCCAGCCGGCCGAACGGTGAGCAGTTCTTC.

This chain uses TRBV9 with TRBJ2-3; 12 nucleotides agree with TRBD2. The CDR3 is 15 residues long. Trimming cost V 0 bases and J 6 bases; bases outside gene matches: 2. From germline, CDR1 is SGDLS and CDR2 YYNGEE. The CDR3 region is CASSVELAGGDTQYF. In DNA form, the CDR3 reads TGTGCCAGCAGCGTAGAGCTAGCGGGGGGGGATACGCAGTATTTT.